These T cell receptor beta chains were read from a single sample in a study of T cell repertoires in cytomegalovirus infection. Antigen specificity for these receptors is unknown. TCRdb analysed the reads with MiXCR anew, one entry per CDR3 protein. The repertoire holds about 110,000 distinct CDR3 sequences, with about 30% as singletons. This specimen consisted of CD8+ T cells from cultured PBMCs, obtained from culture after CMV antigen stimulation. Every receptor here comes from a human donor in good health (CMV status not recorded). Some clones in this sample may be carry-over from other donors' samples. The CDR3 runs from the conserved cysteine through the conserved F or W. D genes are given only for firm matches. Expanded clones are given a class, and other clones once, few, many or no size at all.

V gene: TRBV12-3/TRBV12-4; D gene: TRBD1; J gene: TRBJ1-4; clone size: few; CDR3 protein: CASSPTPGTVGEKLFF; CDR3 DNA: TGTGCCAGCAGTCCCACCCCCGGGACAGTCGGTGAAAAACTGTTTTTT
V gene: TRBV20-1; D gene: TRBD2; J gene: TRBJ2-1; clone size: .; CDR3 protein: CSANSGGLSYNEQFF; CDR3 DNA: TGCAGTGCCAATAGCGGGGGCCTTTCCTACAATGAGCAGTTCTTC
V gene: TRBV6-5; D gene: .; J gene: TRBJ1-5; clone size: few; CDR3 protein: CASSSSRGFSNQPQHF; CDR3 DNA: TGTGCCAGCAGTTCGTCCCGGGGGTTTAGCAATCAGCCCCAGCATTTT
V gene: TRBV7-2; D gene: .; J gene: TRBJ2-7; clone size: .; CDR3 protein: CASSLMGGSYEQYF; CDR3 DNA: TGTGCCAGCAGTTTAATGGGCGGCTCCTACGAGCAGTACTTC
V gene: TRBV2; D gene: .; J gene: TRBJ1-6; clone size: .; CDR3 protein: CASSEYLYRADSPLHF; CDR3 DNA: TGTGCCAGCAGTGAATATCTATACCGGGCGGATTCACCCCTCCACTTT
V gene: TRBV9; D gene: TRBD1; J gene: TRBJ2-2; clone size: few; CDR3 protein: CASSVLSGTENGELFF; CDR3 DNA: TGTGCCAGCAGCGTATTATCCGGGACAGAGAACGGGGAGCTGTTTTTT
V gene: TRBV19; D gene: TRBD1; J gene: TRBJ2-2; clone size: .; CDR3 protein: CASSPEGGQGTPGELFF; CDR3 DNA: TGTGCCAGTAGTCCAGAGGGAGGACAGGGAACCCCCGGGGAGCTGTTTTTT
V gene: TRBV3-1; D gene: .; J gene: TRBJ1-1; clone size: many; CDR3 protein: CASSPLSGFSGTEAFF; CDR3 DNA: TGTGCCAGCAGCCCCTTGTCGGGGTTTTCAGGCACTGAAGCTTTCTTT
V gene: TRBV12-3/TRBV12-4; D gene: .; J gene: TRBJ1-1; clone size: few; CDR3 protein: CASSITPGTEAFF; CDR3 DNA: TGTGCCAGCAGCATCACTCCGGGGACTGAAGCTTTCTTT
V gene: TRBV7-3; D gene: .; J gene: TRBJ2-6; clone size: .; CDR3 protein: CASSPGRQNSGANVLTF; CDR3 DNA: TGTGCCAGCAGCCCAGGAAGGCAGAACTCTGGGGCCAACGTCCTGACTTTC
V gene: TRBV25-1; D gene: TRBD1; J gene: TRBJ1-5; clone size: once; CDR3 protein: CASGDRVDQPQHF; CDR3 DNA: TGTGCCAGCGGGGACAGGGTAGACCAGCCCCAGCATTTT
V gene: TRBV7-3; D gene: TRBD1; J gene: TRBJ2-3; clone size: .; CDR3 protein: CASSHRDRTGTDTQYF; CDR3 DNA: TGTGCCAGCAGCCACCGGGACAGGACAGGCACAGATACGCAGTATTTT
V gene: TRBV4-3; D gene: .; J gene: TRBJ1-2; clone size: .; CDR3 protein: CASSQEMVGEYGYTF; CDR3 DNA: TGCGCCAGCAGCCAAGAGATGGTGGGAGAATATGGCTACACCTTC
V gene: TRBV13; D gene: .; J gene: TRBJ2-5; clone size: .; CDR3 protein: CASSLRQGRRETQYF; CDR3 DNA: TGTGCCAGCAGCTTAAGGCAGGGGAGGCGAGAGACCCAGTACTTC
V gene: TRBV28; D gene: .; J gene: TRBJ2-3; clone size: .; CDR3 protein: CASSIMGTGRITDTQYF; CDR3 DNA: TGTGCCAGCAGTATAATGGGAACAGGGAGAATCACAGATACGCAGTATTTT
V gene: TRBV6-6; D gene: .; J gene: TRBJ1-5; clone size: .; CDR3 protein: CASRRGFDQPQHF; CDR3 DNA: TGTGCCAGCCGGCGAGGGTTCGATCAGCCCCAGCATTTT
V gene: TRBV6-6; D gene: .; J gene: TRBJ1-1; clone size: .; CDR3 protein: CASSYSGIGTEAFF; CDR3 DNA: TGTGCCAGCAGTTACTCGGGCATCGGCACTGAAGCTTTCTTT
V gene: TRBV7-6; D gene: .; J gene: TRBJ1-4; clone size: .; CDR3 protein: CASSLDGFDEKLFF; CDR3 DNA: TGTGCCAGCAGCTTAGATGGGTTCGATGAAAAACTGTTTTTT
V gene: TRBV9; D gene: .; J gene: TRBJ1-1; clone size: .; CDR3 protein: CASSGGATEAFF; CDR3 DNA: TGTGCCAGCAGCGGAGGCGCCACTGAAGCTTTCTTT
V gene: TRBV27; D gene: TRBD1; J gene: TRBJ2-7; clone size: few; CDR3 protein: CASSPTGPEQYF; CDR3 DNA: TGTGCCAGCAGTCCGACAGGGCCCGAGCAGTACTTC
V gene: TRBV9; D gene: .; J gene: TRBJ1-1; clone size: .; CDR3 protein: CASSQGGGNTEAFF; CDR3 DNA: TGTGCCAGCAGCCAAGGAGGGGGAAACACTGAAGCTTTCTTT
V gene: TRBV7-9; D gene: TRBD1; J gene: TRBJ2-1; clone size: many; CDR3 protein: CASSSGTVNNEQFF; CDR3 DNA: TGTGCCAGCAGCTCGGGGACAGTGAACAATGAGCAGTTCTTC
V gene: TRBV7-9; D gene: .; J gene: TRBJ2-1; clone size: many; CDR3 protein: CASSLSSYSNEQFF; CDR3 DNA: TGTGCCAGCAGCTTGTCTTCTTATAGCAATGAGCAGTTCTTC
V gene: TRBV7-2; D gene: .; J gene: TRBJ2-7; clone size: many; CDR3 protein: CASSLVGTSYEQYF; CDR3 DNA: TGTGCCAGCAGCTTAGTTGGGACATCATACGAGCAGTACTTC
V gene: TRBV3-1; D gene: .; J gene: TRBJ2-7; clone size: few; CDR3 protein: CASSQDSQFYEQYF; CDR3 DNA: TGTGCCAGCAGCCAAGATAGCCAATTCTACGAGCAGTACTTC
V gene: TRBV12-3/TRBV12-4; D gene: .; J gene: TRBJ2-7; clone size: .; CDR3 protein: CASSLLDGPYEQYF; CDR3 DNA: TGTGCCAGCAGCTTACTGGACGGTCCCTACGAGCAGTACTTC
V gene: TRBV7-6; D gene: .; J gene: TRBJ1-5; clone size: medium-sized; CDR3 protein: CASSPGVDSNQPQHF; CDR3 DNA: TGTGCCAGCAGCCCAGGGGTGGATAGCAATCAGCCCCAGCATTTT
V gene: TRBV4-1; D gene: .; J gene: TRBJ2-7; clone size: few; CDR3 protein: CASSQESWGEQYF; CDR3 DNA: TGCGCCAGCAGCCAAGAATCTTGGGGCGAGCAGTACTTC
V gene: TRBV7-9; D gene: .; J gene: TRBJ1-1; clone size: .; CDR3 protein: CASSPPSGRTEAFF; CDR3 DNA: TGTGCCAGCAGCCCACCGTCGGGGCGAACTGAAGCTTTCTTT
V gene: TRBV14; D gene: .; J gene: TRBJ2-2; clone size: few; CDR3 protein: CASSQDAGAGELFF; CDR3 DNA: TGTGCCAGCAGCCAAGATGCAGGGGCCGGGGAGCTGTTTTTT
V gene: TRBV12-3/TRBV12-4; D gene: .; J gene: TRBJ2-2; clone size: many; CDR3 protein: CASSPGTWTGELFF; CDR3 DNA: TGTGCCAGCAGCCCCGGGACGTGGACCGGGGAGCTGTTTTTT
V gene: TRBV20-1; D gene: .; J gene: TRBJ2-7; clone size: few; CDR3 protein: CSARWPVEYEQYF; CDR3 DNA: TGCAGTGCTAGATGGCCAGTCGAGTACGAGCAGTACTTC
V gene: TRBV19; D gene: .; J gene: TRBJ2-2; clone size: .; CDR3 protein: CASSVWTNTGELFF; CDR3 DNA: TGTGCCAGTAGTGTTTGGACAAACACCGGGGAGCTGTTTTTT
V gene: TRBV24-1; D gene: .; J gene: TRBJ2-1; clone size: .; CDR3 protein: CATSDYGAPHNEQFF; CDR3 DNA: TGTGCCACCAGTGATTACGGGGCGCCGCACAATGAGCAGTTCTTC
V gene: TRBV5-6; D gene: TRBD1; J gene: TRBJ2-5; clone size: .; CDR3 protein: CASSSDRVGETQYF; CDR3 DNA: TGTGCCAGCAGCTCAGACAGGGTTGGGGAGACCCAGTACTTC
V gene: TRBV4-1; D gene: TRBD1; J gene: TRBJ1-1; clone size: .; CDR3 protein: CASSGQGPSTEAFF; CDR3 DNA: TGCGCCAGCAGTGGACAGGGACCCAGCACTGAAGCTTTCTTT
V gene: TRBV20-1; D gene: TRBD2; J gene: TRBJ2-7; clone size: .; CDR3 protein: CSAPGGGGTYEQYF; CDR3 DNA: TGCAGTGCGCCCGGCGGCGGGGGGACCTACGAGCAGTACTTC
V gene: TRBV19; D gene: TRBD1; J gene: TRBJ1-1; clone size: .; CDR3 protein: CASTPVTGTTEAFF; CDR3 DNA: TGTGCCAGTACCCCTGTGACAGGGACCACTGAAGCTTTCTTT
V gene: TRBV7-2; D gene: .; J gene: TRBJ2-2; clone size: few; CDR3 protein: CASSFERSTGELFF; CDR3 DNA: TGTGCCAGCAGCTTCGAGAGGAGCACCGGGGAGCTGTTTTTT
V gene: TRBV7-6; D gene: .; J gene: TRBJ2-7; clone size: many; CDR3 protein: CASSPTGGSFSYEQYF; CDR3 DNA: TGTGCCAGCAGCCCCACTGGGGGGTCCTTCTCCTACGAGCAGTACTTC
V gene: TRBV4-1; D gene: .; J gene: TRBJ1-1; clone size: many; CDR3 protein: CASSQDRGAEAFF; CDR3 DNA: TGCGCCAGCAGCCAAGATCGTGGGGCTGAAGCTTTCTTT